This T cell receptor beta chain was sequenced for a study of blood T cell repertoires in COVID-19 (dated by TCRdb to about 2020). With respect to the entire study: The collaborator samples originated in the United States, Italy and Spain and spanned the acute and convalescent phases of COVID-19. The prospective study material was composed of cDNA or gDNA derived from T cells, B-cell-depleted T cells, or PBMCs. The dataset comprised deeply sampled blood TCRbeta repertoires from subjects exposed to, actively infected with, or recovered from COVID-19. The repertoires were released in a freely available public database meant as a resource for research on the immune response to SARS-CoV-2. Samples came from the ongoing ImmuneRACE study (first 160 participants) plus 1,254 subjects from 6 global collaborators. Nearly every sample came with metadata listing a de-identified subject ID, COVID-19 status, age in years and sex. Where available, HLA class I and class II types were taken from metadata supplied by the sample provider and were not determined by assay-based typing. Paper-wide results and their limitations: How much clinical and demographic metadata was included differed by source and by participant, and the metadata was provided uncurated.

In the prospective study, participants were about 18 to 89 years old, resided in approximately 25 geographic areas of the United States, and were enrolled through a virtual design. To assign participants to cohorts, the prospective study relied on clinical history that participants themselves reported in a screening survey and a study questionnaire. Recovered participants in ImmuneRACE Cohort 3 were defined as having two consecutive negative NP/OP PCR tests, clearance from a healthcare professional, or resolution of symptoms. Mobile phlebotomists in the prospective study collected whole blood, serum and a nasopharyngeal or oropharyngeal swab from every participant. Participants in the prospective study had the option to provide additional blood draws and questionnaires over a roughly 2-month period. Prospective study blood samples were shipped either frozen or at room temperature before DNA extraction.

This clone came up once. Its antigen has not been determined. The sample holds no much larger clone one base away, and base qualities are not on file. TCRbeta CDR3 regions were amplified from genomic DNA using the immunoSEQ Assay, a bias-controlled multiplex PCR. In the source study's methods: Within the assay, amplification of reference gene primers was used to estimate how many nucleated cells each sample contained. To quantify the absolute abundance of each unique TCRbeta CDR3 rearrangement, sequence reads were collapsed and filtered. For each sample, productive Simpson clonality was calculated as the square root of Simpson's diversity index across productive rearrangements. Held by TCRdb, this immuneACCESS table contains in-frame sequences only and omits some clones. Under half of the omission traces to an unresolved V gene where checked; the cause of the rest is unknown. V and J calls plus clone size are reproduced from that table; the DNA served to infer D and trimming. The sample profile shows approximately 440,000 clones; 90% of them were found once. 0.6% to 0.7% of the sample is held by the ten biggest clonotypes.

This sequence originates from a man in his late teens or twenties who had recovered from COVID-19. The sequencing input was PBMCs or T cells enriched from blood (not recorded which).

CDR3 reads: CASSGTGTDTRIYGYTF. The DNA is TGTGCCAGCAGCGGAACCGGGACAGATACTAGGATCTATGGCTACACCTTC. The chain uses TRBV7-9 and TRBJ1-2; 7 nucleotides in the junction match TRBD1. Reading from cysteine to phenylalanine, the CDR3 counts 17 amino acids. Here the CDR3 DNA is all that survives: 51 bases in frame from base 1. The germline V gene (reference sequence) supplies CDR1 SEHNR and CDR2 FQNEAQ. The junction shows trimming of 5 bases on V and 4 bases on J, and the gene matches do not reach 16 bases of it.